The clone carrying this T cell receptor beta chain was observed a handful of times. Arm-PCR of CDR3 regions and iRepertoire HTBI primers were used to build TCR beta libraries. TCRdb re-called the multiplex PCR reads through MiXCR, storing one row per CDR3 protein. This table has 700,000 or so distinct CDR3 sequences, roughly 30% appearing once. After removal of 4 bases from V and 5 bases from J, the junction contained 7 bases not matched to a gene. This CDR3 is built from 14 residues. The germline V gene encodes CDR1 DFQATT and CDR2 SNEGSKA (reference sequence). The sample is drawn from a study of regulatory T cells in long-lasting Graves disease. Time point specified: persistent/refractory GD, antithyroid drugs over 5 years with positive TRAb. There was RNA extracted from PBMCs, and the TCR library was made from it.

J is TRBJ2-3 and V is TRBV20-1; 9 nucleotides line up with TRBD2. Material: peripheral blood mononuclear cells (PBMCs), obtained when the disease was refractory, from a patient treated with antithyroid drugs. The TCR sequence derives from a female donor with Graves disease. The CDR3 DNA sequence: TGCAGTGCTATGGCAGCGGGAGGCGGAGATACGCAGTATTTT. As protein: CSAMAAGGGDTQYF.